This TCR beta chain is from a study of PD-1 blockade in classical Hodgkin lymphoma. Germline CDR1 and CDR2: SGHAT and FQNNGV. The length of the CDR3 is 16 residues. J gave up 7 bases and V 5 bases, and 10 bases lay outside the gene matches. Using immunoSEQ multiplex PCR, the repertoire was profiled, and TCRdb retains in-frame clones only, with some absent. The top ten hold less than 9.5% of the sample, which has 66,000 or so clones, about two thirds seen once. No patient escaped relapse after autologous stem cell transplantation, and brentuximab vedotin exposure varied. This rearrangement joins TRBV11-2 to TRBJ2-2; TRBD1 matches 10 bases. This TCR came from a human donor with classical Hodgkin lymphoma. The input for sequencing was peripheral blood mononuclear cells (PBMCs), taken before the second cycle of nivolumab. The CDR3 DNA reads TGTGCCAGCAGCGGCAGTGGGACAGGGGTTAACGGGGAGCTGTTTTTT. This gives the protein CASSGSGTGVNGELFF. The whole variable domain, remainder taken from reference TRBV11-2 and TRBJ2-2, is EAGVAQSPRYKIIEKRQSVAFWCNPISGHATLYWYQQILGQGPKLLIQFQNNGVVDDSQLPKDRFSAERLKGVDSTLKIQPAKLEDSAVYLCASSGSGTGVNGELFFGEGSRLTVL.